This T cell receptor (beta chain) is drawn from a study of cytomegalovirus exposure and HLA in healthy donors. Germline lookup yields CDR1 GTSNPN and CDR2 SVGIG (reference sequence). Unmatched junction bases numbered 3, after V lost 7 bases and J lost 4 bases. The CDR3 runs 12 residues. Generated by immunoSEQ multiplex PCR, the TCRdb table keeps only in-frame clones and is missing some. The table records approximately 59,000 clones, roughly 92% of them present only once. The donors formed part of the approximately 130-subject validation cohort, distinct from the roughly 600-subject first cohort. The sample taken for sequencing was PBMCs. This receptor was taken from a man between 18 and 29 years old in good health and CMV-seropositive. The chain recombines TRBV30 with TRBJ2-7; 11 bases match TRBD2. CDR3 sequence: CASTSGGYEQYF. CDR3 coding DNA: TGTGCCTCAACTAGCGGGGGATACGAGCAGTACTTC.